The clone carrying this T cell receptor beta chain was recorded many times. Its antigen is unknown. These data are taken from a study of T-cell reconstitution after alpha-beta-depleted transplantation in children. Findings and caveats of the study: As was reported, about two months after transplant, alpha-beta T cells came from several hundred expanded graft clones. When one year had passed after transplant, most T-cell counts and diversity came from newly produced T cells. Recipient T cells and thymic progenitors that survived gave rise to the high TCRbeta diversity observed at day 60 in some patients.

The V and J ends lost 2 bases and 4 bases, in that order; junction bases with no gene match: 10. The CDR3 is 17 residues long. Germline V lookup: CDR1 SGDLS, CDR2 YYNGEE. Preparation of the TCRbeta library used unique molecular identifiers. In TCRdb, the PCR reads were re-called with MiXCR into one record per CDR3 protein. This sample has hundreds of thousands of distinct CDR3 sequences, with about 8.7% found just once. This chain connects TRBV9 to TRBJ2-1; 9 bases fit TRBD1. This sample comprised PBMCs, mostly from graft donor cells, obtained 360 days after TCRalphabeta/CD19-depleted stem cell transplant. The sequence came from a male patient between 2 and 10 years old who had a stem cell transplant for acute myeloid leukemia, so the T cells may come from the graft donor. The CDR3 DNA reads as TGTGCCAGCAGCGTGGCGACAGGGGGTTACCCTTACAATGAGCAGTTCTTC. It is translated as CASSVATGGYPYNEQFF.